The T cell receptor beta chain under discussion was sequenced for a study of technical replicates of blood from a handful of donors. TCRdb's copy holds only in-frame clones and misses some; the assay was immunoSEQ multiplex PCR. Seen here are around 100,000 clones, approximately 96% observed once, and the top ten hold approximately 0.37%. The length of the CDR3 is 16 residues. Trimming removed 0 bases from V and 4 bases from J, with 15 bases in between. The germline V gene has CDR1 SGHAT and CDR2 FQNNGV. This receptor was taken from a human donor in good health. The sequenced material came from T cells isolated from PBMCs. The gene calls are TRBV11-2 and TRBJ1-1; maybe TRBD1 (6 bases). The CDR3 nucleotides are TGTGCCAGCAGCTTAGAAAGCGCCCAGGGGAGCACTGAAGCTTTCTTT. This gives the protein CASSLESAQGSTEAFF. The full variable domain, rest sourced from reference TRBV11-2 and TRBJ1-1, is EAGVAQSPRYKIIEKRQSVAFWCNPISGHATLYWYQQILGQGPKLLIQFQNNGVVDDSQLPKDRFSAERLKGVDSTLKIQPAKLEDSAVYLCASSLESAQGSTEAFFGQGTRLTVV.